One sample yielded the 7 T cell receptor beta chains listed below, sequenced in a study of shared clonotypes between healthy human individuals. Assay: immunoSEQ multiplex PCR; the TCRdb copy retains only in-frame clones and omits some. Among around 2.1 million clones listed, 85% to 95% were seen once. The naive CD8 subset, CD45RO-negative cells positively selected for CCR7, excluded terminally differentiated effector memory CD45RA+ cells. The material sequenced was naive CD8+ T cells from PBMCs. These receptors came from a man aged 18 to 29 in good health. Some clones in this sample may be carry-over from other donors' samples.

The chain uses TRBV5-1 and TRBJ2-7; TRBD1 matches 7 bases. The CDR3 is made up of 15 amino acids. In germline, CDR1 is SGHRS, CDR2 YFSETQ. The V segment lost 4 bases and the J segment 4 bases; nucleotides outside the gene matches: 11. CDR3 residues: CASSLTDRVYYEQYF. CDR3 in DNA: TGCGCCAGCAGCCTAACCGACAGGGTTTATTACGAGCAGTACTTC. Full variable domain (remainder filled in from reference TRBV5-1 and TRBJ2-7): KAGVTQTPRYLIKTRGQQVTLSCSPISGHRSVSWYQQTPGQGLQFLFEYFSETQRNKGNFPGRFSGRQFSNSRSEMNVSTLELGDSALYLCASSLTDRVYYEQYFGPGTRLTVT.

DNA for the CDR3: TGTGCCAGCAGCGATAGGGGACAGGGAGGCCATGAGCAGTTCTTC. It codes for CASSDRGQGGHEQFF. The gene calls are TRBV11-2 and TRBJ2-1; 9 nucleotides align to TRBD1. The CDR3 runs to 15 residues. CDR1 and CDR2 (germline): SGHAT, FQNNGV. J was trimmed by 8 bases and V by 5 bases; bases with no gene match: 10. Full variable domain (missing parts from reference TRBV11-2 and TRBJ2-1): EAGVAQSPRYKIIEKRQSVAFWCNPISGHATLYWYQQILGQGPKLLIQFQNNGVVDDSQLPKDRFSAERLKGVDSTLKIQPAKLEDSAVYLCASSDRGQGGHEQFFGPGTRLTVL.

The chain recombines TRBV27 with TRBJ2-7; D may be TRBD1 (5 bases). In germline, CDR1 is MNHEY, CDR2 SMNVEV (reference sequence). The CDR3 extends over 12 amino acids. The V end lost 4 bases, the J end lost 7 bases, and 11 bases lay between the germline ends. CDR3 DNA: TGTGCCAGCAGTTATCAGGGTGAGGAGCAGTACTTC. Translated, it gives CASSYQGEEQYF.

The chain carries TRBV11-2 and TRBJ2-1; D may be TRBD1 or TRBD2 (5 bases each). V was cut by 5 bases and J by 8 bases, with 22 bases left in between. The CDR3 is 16 amino acids. Germline V gene lookup returns CDR1 SGHAT and CDR2 FQNNGV. The CDR3 DNA follows: TGTGCCAGCAGCACGCGACAGTTCGGGAATAGAGATGAGCAGTTCTTC. This translates into CASSTRQFGNRDEQFF.

The J gene is TRBJ2-1, the V gene TRBV9; D gene unclear. The germline V gene encodes CDR1 SGDLS and CDR2 YYNGEE. V lost 3 bases to trimming and J lost 2 bases, with 15 bases between them. The CDR3 totals 16 residues. CDR3 residues: CASSETLTAAYNEQFF. The CDR3 DNA reads TGTGCCAGCAGCGAAACCTTGACGGCTGCCTACAATGAGCAGTTCTTC.

The chain has TRBV2 and TRBJ1-3, with no clear D. The length of the CDR3 is 13 residues. CDR1 and CDR2 (germline): SNHLY, FYNNEI. The CDR3 loop is CAAILPSGNTIYF. CDR3 DNA: TGTGCTGCCATTTTGCCCTCTGGAAACACCATATATTTT. The variable domain in full, completed from reference TRBV2 and TRBJ1-3, reads EPEVTQTPSHQVTQMGQEVILRCVPISNHLYFYWYRQILGQKVEFLVSFYNNEISEKSEIFDDQFSVERPDGSNFTLKIRSTKLEDSAMYFCAAILPSGNTIYFGEGSWLTVV.

The rearrangement joins TRBV9 to TRBJ2-1; 12 positions agree with TRBD2. There are 16 residues in the CDR3. Trimming cost V 4 bases and J 12 bases; bases outside gene matches: 14. Germline loops: CDR1 SGDLS, CDR2 YYNGEE. In DNA, the CDR3 is TGTGCCAGCAGCCCCACCCGGCTAGCGGGGGGGTTGGGGCAGTTCTTC. Translating it yields CASSPTRLAGGLGQFF.